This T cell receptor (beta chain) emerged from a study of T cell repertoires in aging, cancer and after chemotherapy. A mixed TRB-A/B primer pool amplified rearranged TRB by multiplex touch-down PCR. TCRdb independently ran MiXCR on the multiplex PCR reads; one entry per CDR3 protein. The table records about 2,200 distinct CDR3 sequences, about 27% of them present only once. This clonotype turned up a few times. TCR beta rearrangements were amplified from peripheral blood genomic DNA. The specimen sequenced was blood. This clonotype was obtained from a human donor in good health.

CDR3 nucleotide sequence: TGTGCCAGCAGCTTAGGGGCCTCCCTTAACACTGAAGCTTTCTTT. Its translation: CASSLGASLNTEAFF. The chain uses TRBV11-2 and TRBJ1-1; D unresolved. Germline V gene lookup returns CDR1 SGHAT and CDR2 FQNNGV. Trimming stripped 1 base from V and 2 bases from J, with 11 bases between. The CDR3 has 15 residues.